This T cell receptor (beta chain) was found in a study of T-cell reconstitution after alpha-beta-depleted transplantation in children. For TCRbeta, the library was prepared with unique molecular identifiers. TCRdb independently ran MiXCR on the PCR reads; one entry per CDR3 protein. The sample records around 420,000 distinct CDR3 sequences, roughly 16% being singletons. Trimming took 1 base from V and 6 from J; bases not matched to a gene: 7. CDR3 size: 16 residues. From germline, CDR1 is SGHRS and CDR2 YFSETQ. The sample was PBMCs, mostly from graft donor cells, taken 360 days after TCRalphabeta/CD19-depleted stem cell transplant. The chain has TRBV5-1 and TRBJ2-1, with 10 bases lining up with TRBD2. The source is a boy in the first two years of life who had a stem cell transplant for Wiskott-Aldrich syndrome, so the T cells may come from the graft donor. CDR3 residues: CASSLMVEREGNEQFF. For the CDR3, the DNA is TGCGCCAGCAGCTTGATGGTAGAGCGGGAGGGCAATGAGCAGTTCTTC.